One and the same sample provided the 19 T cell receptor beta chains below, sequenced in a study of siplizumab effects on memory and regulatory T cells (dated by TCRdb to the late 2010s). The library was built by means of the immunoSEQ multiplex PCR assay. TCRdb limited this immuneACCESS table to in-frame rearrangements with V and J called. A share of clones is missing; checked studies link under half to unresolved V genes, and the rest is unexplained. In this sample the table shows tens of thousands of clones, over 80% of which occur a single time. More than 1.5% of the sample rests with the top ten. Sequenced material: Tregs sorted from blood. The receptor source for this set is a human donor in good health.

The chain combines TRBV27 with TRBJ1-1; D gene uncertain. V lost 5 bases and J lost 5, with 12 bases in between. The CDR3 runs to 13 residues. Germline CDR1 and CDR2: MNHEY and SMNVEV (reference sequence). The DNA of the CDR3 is TGTGCCAGCAGTCTAATCGGGGAGACTGAAGCTTTCTTT. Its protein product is CASSLIGETEAFF.

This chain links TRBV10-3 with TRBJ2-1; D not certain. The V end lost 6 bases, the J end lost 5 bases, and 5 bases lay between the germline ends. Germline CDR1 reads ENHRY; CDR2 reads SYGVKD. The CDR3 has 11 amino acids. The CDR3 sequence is CAISGNNEQFF. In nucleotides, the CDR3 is TGTGCCATCAGCGGCAACAATGAGCAGTTCTTC.

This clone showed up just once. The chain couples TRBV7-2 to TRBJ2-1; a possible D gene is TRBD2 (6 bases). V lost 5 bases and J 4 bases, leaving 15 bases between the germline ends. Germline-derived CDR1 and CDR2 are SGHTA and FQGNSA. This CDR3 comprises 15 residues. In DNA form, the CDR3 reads TGTGCCAGCAGCCCCGCCGGGAGCAATTACAATGAGCAGTTCTTC. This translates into CASSPAGSNYNEQFF.

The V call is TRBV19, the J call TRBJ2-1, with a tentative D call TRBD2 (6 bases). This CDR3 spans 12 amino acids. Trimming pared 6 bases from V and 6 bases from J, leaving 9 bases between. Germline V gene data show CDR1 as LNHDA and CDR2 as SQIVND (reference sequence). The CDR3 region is CASSGRGNEQFF. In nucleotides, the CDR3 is TGTGCCAGTAGCGGGAGAGGCAATGAGCAGTTCTTC.

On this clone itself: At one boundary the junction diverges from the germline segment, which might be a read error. CDR3 sequence: CASPPRGGTSGTDTQYF. As DNA, the CDR3 is TGTGCCAGCCCACCACGCGGAGGGACCTCGGGGACAGATACGCAGTATTTT. The V and J genes are TRBV18 and TRBJ2-3; the D gene is possibly TRBD2 (6 bases). This CDR3 contains 17 residues. Germline CDR1 KGHSH, CDR2 LQKENI.

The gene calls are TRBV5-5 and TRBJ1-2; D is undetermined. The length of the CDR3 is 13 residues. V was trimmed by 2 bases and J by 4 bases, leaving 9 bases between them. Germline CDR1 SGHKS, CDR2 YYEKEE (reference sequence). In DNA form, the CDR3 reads TGTGCCAGCAGCTTTTTGAGGTCCTATGGCTACACCTTC. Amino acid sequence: CASSFLRSYGYTF.

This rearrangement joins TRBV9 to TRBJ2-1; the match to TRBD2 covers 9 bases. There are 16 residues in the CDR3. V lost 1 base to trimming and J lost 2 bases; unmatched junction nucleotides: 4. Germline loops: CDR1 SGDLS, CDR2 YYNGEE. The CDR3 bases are TGTGCCAGCAGCGTATTGAGCGGGGGGCCCTACAATGAGCAGTTCTTC. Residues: CASSVLSGGPYNEQFF.

CDR3 DNA: TGCGCCAGCAGATCTGGACAGGCTAGGGATGAGCAGTTCTTC. As protein: CASRSGQARDEQFF. The V and J genes are TRBV5-1 and TRBJ2-1, with TRBD1 matching over 7 bases. Germline assignment: CDR1 SGHRS and CDR2 YFSETQ. The CDR3 extends over 14 amino acids. The ends lost 5 bases at V and 8 bases at J; junction bases unmatched: 10.

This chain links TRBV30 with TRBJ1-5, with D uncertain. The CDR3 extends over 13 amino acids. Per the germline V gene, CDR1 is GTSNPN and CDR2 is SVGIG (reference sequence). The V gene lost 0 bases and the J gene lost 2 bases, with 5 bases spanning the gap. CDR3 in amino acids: CAWSVNGNQPQHF. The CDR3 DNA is TGTGCCTGGAGTGTTAACGGCAATCAGCCCCAGCATTTT.

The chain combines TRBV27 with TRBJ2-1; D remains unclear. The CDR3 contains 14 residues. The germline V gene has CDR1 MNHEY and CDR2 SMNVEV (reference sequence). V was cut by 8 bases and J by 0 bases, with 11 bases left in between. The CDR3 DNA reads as TGTGCCAGCCCCAATGTTCGCTCCTACAATGAGCAGTTCTTC. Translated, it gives CASPNVRSYNEQFF.

CDR3 sequence (DNA): TGTGCCAGCTCAGGATCGCTTGGACGGGTTAGCACAGATACGCAGTATTTT. It codes for CASSGSLGRVSTDTQYF. This chain connects TRBV18 to TRBJ2-3; D ambiguous. This CDR3 spans 17 amino acids. In germline, CDR1 is KGHSH, CDR2 LQKENI. Trimming stripped 5 bases from V and 0 bases from J, with 18 bases between.

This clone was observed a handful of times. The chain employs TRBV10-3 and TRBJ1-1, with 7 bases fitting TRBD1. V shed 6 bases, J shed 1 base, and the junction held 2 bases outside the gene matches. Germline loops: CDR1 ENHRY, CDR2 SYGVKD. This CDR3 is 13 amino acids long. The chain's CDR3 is CAIRGDRNTEAFF. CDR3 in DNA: TGTGCCATCAGGGGGGACAGGAACACTGAAGCTTTCTTT.

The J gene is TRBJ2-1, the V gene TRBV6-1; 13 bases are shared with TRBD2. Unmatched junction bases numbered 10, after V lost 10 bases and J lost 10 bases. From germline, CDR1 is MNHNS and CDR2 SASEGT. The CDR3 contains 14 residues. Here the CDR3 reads CATNPGLAGPEQFF. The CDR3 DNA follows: TGTGCCACCAACCCGGGACTAGCGGGACCCGAGCAGTTCTTC.

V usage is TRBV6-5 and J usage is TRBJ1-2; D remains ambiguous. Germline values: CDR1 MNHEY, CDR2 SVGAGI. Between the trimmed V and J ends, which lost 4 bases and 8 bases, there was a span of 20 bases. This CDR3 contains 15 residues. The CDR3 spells CASSSLLALMGGYTF. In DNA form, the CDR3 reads TGTGCCAGCAGTTCCCTTTTGGCATTAATGGGGGGCTACACCTTC.

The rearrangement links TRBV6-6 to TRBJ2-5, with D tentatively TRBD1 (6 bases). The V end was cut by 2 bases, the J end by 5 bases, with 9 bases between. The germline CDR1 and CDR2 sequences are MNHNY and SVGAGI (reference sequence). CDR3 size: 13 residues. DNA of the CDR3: TGTGCCAGCAGTTACCGGACAGTGGAGACCCAGTACTTC. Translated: CASSYRTVETQYF.

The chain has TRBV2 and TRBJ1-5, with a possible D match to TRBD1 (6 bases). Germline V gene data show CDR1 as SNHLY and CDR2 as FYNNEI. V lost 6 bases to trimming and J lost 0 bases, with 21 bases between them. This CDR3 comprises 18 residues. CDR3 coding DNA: TGTGCCAGCAGCGAGTGGGGTGCAGGGGATCCTAGCAATCAGCCCCAGCATTTT. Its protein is CASSEWGAGDPSNQPQHF.

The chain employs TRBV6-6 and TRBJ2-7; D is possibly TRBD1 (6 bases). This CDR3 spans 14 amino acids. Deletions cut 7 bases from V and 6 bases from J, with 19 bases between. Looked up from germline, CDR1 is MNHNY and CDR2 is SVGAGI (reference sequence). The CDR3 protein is CASIHGTIPSEQYF. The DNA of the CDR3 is TGTGCCAGCATCCACGGGACAATCCCTAGCGAGCAGTACTTC.

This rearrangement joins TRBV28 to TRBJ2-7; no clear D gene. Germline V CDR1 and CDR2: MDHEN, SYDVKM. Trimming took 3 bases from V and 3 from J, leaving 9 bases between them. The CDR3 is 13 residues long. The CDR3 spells CASSFSTVYEQYF. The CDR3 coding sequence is TGTGCCAGCAGTTTCTCCACGGTCTACGAGCAGTACTTC.

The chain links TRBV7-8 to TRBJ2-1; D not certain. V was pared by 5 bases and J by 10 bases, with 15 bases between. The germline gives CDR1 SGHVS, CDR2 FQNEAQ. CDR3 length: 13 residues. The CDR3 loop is CASSPLWAPEQFF. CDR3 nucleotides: TGTGCCAGCAGCCCCCTCTGGGCCCCAGAGCAGTTCTTC.